This T cell receptor (beta chain) was profiled in a study of blood T cell repertoires in COVID-19. Germline CDR1 reads KGHSH; CDR2 reads LQKENI. The ends were cut back, 2 bases at V and 10 bases at J, with 11 bases in the middle. The CDR3 length is 12 residues. In the authors' methods: Amplified reference gene primers provided the basis for estimating nucleated cell counts. Measured with immunoSEQ multiplex PCR; TCRdb has only the in-frame clones, and not every one. The V and J calls and clone size are taken from that table; D and trimming were inferred from the DNA. The table records over 25,000 clones, under 95% of them present only once.

The source of this sequence is a man aged 45 to 65 with active COVID-19. The material sequenced was peripheral blood. The chain is built from TRBV18 and TRBJ1-1, with D uncertain. The CDR3, as DNA: TGTGCCAGCTCACCAGGCCCCGGAGGAGCTTTCTTT. Protein sequence: CASSPGPGGAFF.